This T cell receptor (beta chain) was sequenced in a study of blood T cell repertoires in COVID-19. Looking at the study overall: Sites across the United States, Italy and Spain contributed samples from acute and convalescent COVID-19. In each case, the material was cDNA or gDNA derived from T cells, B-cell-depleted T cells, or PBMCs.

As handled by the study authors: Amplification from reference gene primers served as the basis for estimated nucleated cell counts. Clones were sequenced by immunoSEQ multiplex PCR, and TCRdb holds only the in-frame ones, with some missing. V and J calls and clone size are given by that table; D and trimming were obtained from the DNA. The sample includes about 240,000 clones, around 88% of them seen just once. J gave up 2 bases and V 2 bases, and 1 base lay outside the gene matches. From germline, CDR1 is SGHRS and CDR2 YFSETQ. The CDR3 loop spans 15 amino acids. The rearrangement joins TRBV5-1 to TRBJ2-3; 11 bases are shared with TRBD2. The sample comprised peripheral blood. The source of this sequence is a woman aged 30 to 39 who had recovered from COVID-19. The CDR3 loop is CASSLLAGVTDTQYF. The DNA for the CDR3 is TGCGCCAGCAGCTTACTAGCGGGGGTCACAGATACGCAGTATTTT.